These 30 T cell receptor beta chains were all obtained from the same sample, sequenced in a study of T cell responses to AZD1222 COVID-19 vaccine. Generated by immunoSEQ multiplex PCR, the TCRdb table keeps only in-frame clones and is missing some. The sample holds some 140,000 clones, 92% seen once. Sample: peripheral blood, taken on day 0 of AZD1222 vaccination. Every receptor here comes from an adult in good health.

This clone was seen a single time. The CDR3 DNA sequence: TGCGCCAGCAGCTTGGGGCAGACCTACAATGAGCAGTTCTTC. It encodes CASSLGQTYNEQFF. The J gene is TRBJ2-1, the V gene TRBV5-1, with unresolved D. Between the trimmed V and J ends, which lost 0 bases and 2 bases, there was a span of 6 bases. The CDR3 length is 14 residues. CDR1 SGHRS and CDR2 YFSETQ come from the germline V gene.

As for this clone: This likely comes from a read error, as the CDR3 has no conserved phenylalanine or tryptophan at its end. The limits of the CDR3 on the DNA are not certain, so only TCRdb's listed CDR3 is given. The chain couples TRBV2 to TRBJ1-1; the DNA was not used to check the table's D call, TRBD1. A total of 11 residues make up the CDR3, ends included. Germline CDR1 SNHLY, CDR2 FYNNEI. The CDR3: CASSEEGARPV.

In this sample, this clone turned up once. The chain recombines TRBV7-8 with TRBJ1-2; 8 bases map to TRBD1. Germline CDR1 reads SGHVS; CDR2 reads FQNEAQ. J gave up 8 bases and V 1 base, and 12 bases lay outside the gene matches. The CDR3 is 16 amino acids. CDR3 DNA sequence: TGTGCCAGCAGCTTAGGGACAGGGCCTAAACCGGCCGGCTACACCTTC. It is translated as CASSLGTGPKPAGYTF.

V and J are TRBV11-1 and TRBJ1-2; D not resolved. Germline V gives CDR1 SGHAT, CDR2 FQDESV (reference sequence). The length of the CDR3 is 13 residues. The ends were cut back, 2 bases at V and 5 bases at J, with 9 bases in the middle. The CDR3 is CASSLFSRYGYTF. The CDR3 nucleotides are TGTGCCAGCAGCTTATTCTCAAGATATGGCTACACCTTC.

This chain links TRBV19 with TRBJ2-4, with a weak D call TRBD1 (6 bases). The CDR3 runs 17 residues. Germline lookup yields CDR1 LNHDA and CDR2 SQIVND (reference sequence). Trimming pared 6 bases from V and 3 bases from J, leaving 21 bases between. This chain's CDR3 is CASRTTGWGRDKNIQYF. In DNA form, the CDR3 reads TGTGCCAGTAGGACTACGGGGTGGGGGCGCGACAAAAACATTCAGTACTTC.

This clone was seen just once. This chain uses TRBV5-1 with TRBJ2-1; 8 positions agree with TRBD2. J was trimmed by 7 bases and V by 3 bases; bases with no gene match: 9. Germline CDR1 is SGHRS and CDR2 is YFSETQ. This CDR3 region has 15 residues. The CDR3 region has the DNA TGCGCCAGCAGCTCCCTTCCGGGGGGGCGAAATGAGCAGTTCTTC. The encoded protein is CASSSLPGGRNEQFF.

The chain combines TRBV27 with TRBJ1-5; weak D call: TRBD1 (5 bases). V shed 5 bases and J shed 5 bases, with 22 bases lying between them. This CDR3 is 17 amino acids long. Per germline, CDR1 MNHEY and CDR2 SMNVEV (reference sequence). For the CDR3, the DNA is TGTGCCAGCAGTGGCCAGGACATTTCGGTAGGCTATCAGCCCCAGCATTTT. It encodes CASSGQDISVGYQPQHF.

V gene TRBV11-3 combines with J gene TRBJ1-1; the match to TRBD1 covers 8 bases. This CDR3 spans 14 amino acids. The J segment lost 5 bases and the V segment lost 4 bases, leaving 6 bases of the junction unmatched. CDR1 and CDR2 (germline): SGHNT, YENEEA. The CDR3 DNA reads as TGTGCCAGCAGCTACAGGGGGGCCGGGACTGAAGCTTTCTTT. It is translated as CASSYRGAGTEAFF.

V and J are TRBV5-1 and TRBJ1-5, with a possible D match to TRBD1 (5 bases). V shed 4 bases and J shed 7 bases, with 33 bases lying between them. The CDR3 spans 20 residues. Germline V gene lookup returns CDR1 SGHRS and CDR2 YFSETQ. The CDR3 nucleotides are TGCGCCAGCAGCGCGGGACCGGCGGGGTACCGGGGGACCGGGCAACAGCCCCAGCATTTT. Its translation is CASSAGPAGYRGTGQQPQHF.

The chain joins TRBV28 to TRBJ1-5; D is undetermined. The CDR3 runs 13 residues. V was shortened by 7 bases and J by 5 bases, with 12 bases between the two germline ends. Germline-derived CDR1 and CDR2 are MDHEN and SYDVKM. The CDR3 DNA follows: TGTGCCAGCACCCCGGGAGTCGATCAGCCCCAGCATTTT. Its translation is CASTPGVDQPQHF.

The genes are TRBV27 and TRBJ1-2; no clear D. The CDR3 sequence is 15 residues long. With 0 bases removed from V and 4 bases from J, the gap between germline ends came to 12 bases. CDR1 is MNHEY, CDR2 SMNVEV, per germline (reference sequence). The CDR3 nucleotides are TGTGCCAGCAGTTTATCTAAGGGTACCGCCTATGGCTACACCTTC. Translation gives CASSLSKGTAYGYTF.

V and J are TRBV27 and TRBJ1-1; D is unclear. The V end was cut by 3 bases, the J end by 1 base, with 9 bases between. The CDR3 runs to 14 residues. Germline V gene sequence: CDR1 MNHEY, CDR2 SMNVEV (reference sequence). The CDR3 nucleotides are TGTGCCAGCAGTTTTGGAGGCAGGAACACTGAAGCTTTCTTT. Translating gives CASSFGGRNTEAFF.

The gene calls are TRBV6-6 and TRBJ2-5; 9 bases fit TRBD1. The V gene end was trimmed by 2 bases and the J gene end by 5 bases; junction bases not matched to a gene: 3. Germline V lookup: CDR1 MNHNY, CDR2 SVGAGI (reference sequence). This CDR3 has 14 residues. The CDR3 bases are TGTGCCAGCAGTTACCGGACAGGGGCGGAGACCCAGTACTTC. Its translation: CASSYRTGAETQYF.

The rearrangement links TRBV11-2 to TRBJ2-5; 7 bases are shared with TRBD1. Germline values: CDR1 SGHAT, CDR2 FQNNGV. The trim removed 5 bases at V and 5 bases at J, leaving 5 bases unmatched. There are 13 residues in the CDR3. CDR3 sequence reads: CASSPGTDETQYF. CDR3 DNA: TGTGCCAGCAGCCCGGGGACAGACGAGACCCAGTACTTC.

V is TRBV7-2 and J is TRBJ1-5; D perhaps matches TRBD1 (5 bases). The CDR3 is made up of 15 amino acids. The V and J ends lost 5 bases and 6 bases respectively, with 17 bases between them. CDR1 and CDR2 (germline): SGHTA, FQGNSA. CDR3 amino acids: CASSPNPGFAQPQHF. CDR3 sequence (DNA): TGTGCCAGCAGCCCTAACCCAGGGTTCGCTCAGCCCCAGCATTTT.

V and J are TRBV28 and TRBJ1-2; D is unclear. The CDR3 sequence is 11 residues long. Germline V gene sequence: CDR1 MDHEN, CDR2 SYDVKM. V lost 3 bases and J 7 bases, leaving 6 bases between the germline ends. The CDR3 protein is CASSLSGGYTF. Written as DNA, the CDR3 is TGTGCCAGCAGTTTGTCGGGTGGCTACACCTTC.

The chain employs TRBV20-1 and TRBJ2-5, with 8 bases that match TRBD2. The V and J ends lost 3 bases and 4 bases, in that order; junction bases with no gene match: 13. Looked up from germline, CDR1 is DFQATT and CDR2 is SNEGSKA (reference sequence). The CDR3 has 16 amino acids. The CDR3 DNA reads TGCAGTGCTAGTGGCGAGTATAGGACTAGCCCAGAGACCCAGTACTTC. This encodes CSASGEYRTSPETQYF.

J is TRBJ2-3 and V is TRBV5-1; D gene uncertain. The CDR3 loop spans 12 amino acids. From germline, CDR1 is SGHRS and CDR2 YFSETQ. Trimming stripped 4 bases from V and 7 bases from J, with 10 bases between. The CDR3 DNA is TGCGCCAGCAGCGAGACAAGAAATACGCAGTATTTT. This encodes CASSETRNTQYF.

This clone was seen just once. The genes are TRBV6-1 and TRBJ1-2; the match to TRBD1 covers 9 bases. Germline V lookup: CDR1 MNHNS, CDR2 SASEGT. After removal of 1 base from V and 8 bases from J, the junction contained 5 bases not matched to a gene. The CDR3 contains 14 residues. For the CDR3, the DNA is TGTGCCAGCAGTGAAGATGGAACAGGGGGCGGCTACACCTTC. It is translated as CASSEDGTGGGYTF.

The gene calls are TRBV5-1 and TRBJ1-6; D is uncertain. This CDR3 is 16 amino acids long. Trimming took 3 bases from V and 7 from J, leaving 17 bases between them. CDR1 is SGHRS, CDR2 YFSETQ, per germline. CDR3 DNA sequence: TGCGCCAGCAGCTGGGGAGGCCAGAGGAAAAATTCACCCCTCCACTTT. Residues: CASSWGGQRKNSPLHF.

This chain connects TRBV5-5 to TRBJ1-1; D not certain. With 0 bases removed from V and 1 base from J, the gap between germline ends came to 7 bases. Germline V lookup: CDR1 SGHKS, CDR2 YYEKEE (reference sequence). The CDR3 extends over 14 amino acids. This CDR3 is CASSLGQQNTEAFF. The CDR3 nucleotides are TGTGCCAGCAGCTTGGGGCAGCAGAACACTGAAGCTTTCTTT.

V usage is TRBV19 and J usage is TRBJ1-1; TRBD1 might be the D (5 bases). The CDR3 has 15 residues. V was pared by 3 bases and J by 1 base, with 12 bases between. The V gene's germline CDR1 is LNHDA and CDR2 SQIVND (reference sequence). CDR3 sequence (DNA): TGTGCCAGTAGTATGGCAGGGATGGGGAACACTGAAGCTTTCTTT. Amino acids: CASSMAGMGNTEAFF.

The rearrangement links TRBV4-1 to TRBJ2-7, with 8 bases fitting TRBD1. Germline trimming cut 2 bases from V and 9 bases from J; bases unmatched to any gene: 6. CDR3 length: 13 amino acids. CDR1 is MGHRA and CDR2 is YSYEKL in the germline V gene. The DNA for the CDR3 is TGCGCCAGCAGCCAACCGACAGGGGTTGGGCAGTACTTC. Its protein is CASSQPTGVGQYF.

This chain links TRBV18 with TRBJ1-4; 11 bases align to TRBD1. Germline CDR1 is KGHSH and CDR2 is LQKENI. V lost 5 bases and J lost 0; bases outside the gene matches: 5. CDR3 length: 17 residues. The CDR3 spells CASSSGTGGATNEKLFF. The DNA of the CDR3 is TGTGCCAGCTCATCCGGGACAGGGGGAGCAACTAATGAAAAACTGTTTTTT.

The chain has TRBV3-1 (or the pseudogene TRBV3-2) and TRBJ2-1; 8 positions agree with TRBD2. CDR1 is LGHDT and CDR2 is YNNKEL in the germline V gene (reference sequence). Trimming removed 1 base from V and 5 bases from J; junction bases left unmatched: 10. CDR3 length equals 17 residues. The DNA for the CDR3 is TGTGCCAGCAGCCAAGGGTTCAATAGCGGGGATGACAATGAGCAGTTCTTC. Amino acids: CASSQGFNSGDDNEQFF.

This chain uses TRBV19 with TRBJ2-7; 10 nucleotides agree with TRBD1. Germline V gene sequence: CDR1 LNHDA, CDR2 SQIVND (reference sequence). CDR3 length: 16 residues. V was pared by 3 bases and J by 2 bases, with 7 bases of the junction left unmatched. The CDR3, as DNA: TGTGCCAGTAGTATCCTCCCGGGACAGGGGCCCTACGAGCAGTACTTC. Encoded protein: CASSILPGQGPYEQYF.

The V gene is TRBV3-1 (or the pseudogene TRBV3-2), the J gene TRBJ2-5, with 7 bases matching TRBD1. Germline loops: CDR1 LGHDT, CDR2 YNNKEL (reference sequence). The CDR3 contains 14 residues. Trimming cost V 3 bases and J 3 bases; bases outside gene matches: 4. CDR3 in DNA: TGTGCCAGCAGCCATAGGGACAGAAAAGAGACCCAGTACTTC. This codes for CASSHRDRKETQYF.

The chain employs TRBV10-3 and TRBJ2-7; D is tentatively TRBD1 or TRBD2 (5 bases each). The CDR3 spans 14 residues. The V gene's germline CDR1 is ENHRY and CDR2 SYGVKD. V lost 6 bases, J lost 0 bases, and 12 bases lay in between. The CDR3 region is CAIRPGPPSYEQYF. The DNA of the CDR3 is TGTGCCATCAGACCGGGACCGCCCTCCTACGAGCAGTACTTC.

The chain is built from TRBV12-3 or TRBV12-4 and TRBJ2-7; D not resolved. The CDR3 runs 11 residues. Trimming shortened V by 4 bases and J by 7 bases, and 8 bases separated the two germline ends. CDR3 sequence: CASSSLGEQYF. Written as DNA, the CDR3 is TGTGCCAGCAGTTCCCTTGGGGAGCAGTACTTC.

J is TRBJ1-2 and V is TRBV5-5, with 8 bases identical to TRBD1. Per the germline V gene, CDR1 is SGHKS and CDR2 is YYEKEE (reference sequence). The CDR3 length is 15 residues. The trim removed 4 bases at V and 6 bases at J, leaving 11 bases unmatched. The CDR3 loop is CASSRNPGQVDGYTF. The CDR3, as DNA: TGTGCCAGCAGCCGTAATCCGGGACAGGTTGATGGCTACACCTTC. The whole variable domain, filled in from reference TRBV5-5 and TRBJ1-2, reads DAGVTQSPTHLIKTRGQQVTLRCSPISGHKSVSWYQQVLGQGPQFIFQYYEKEERGRGNFPDRFSARQFPNYSSELNVNALLLGDSALYLCASSRNPGQVDGYTFGSGTRLTVV.